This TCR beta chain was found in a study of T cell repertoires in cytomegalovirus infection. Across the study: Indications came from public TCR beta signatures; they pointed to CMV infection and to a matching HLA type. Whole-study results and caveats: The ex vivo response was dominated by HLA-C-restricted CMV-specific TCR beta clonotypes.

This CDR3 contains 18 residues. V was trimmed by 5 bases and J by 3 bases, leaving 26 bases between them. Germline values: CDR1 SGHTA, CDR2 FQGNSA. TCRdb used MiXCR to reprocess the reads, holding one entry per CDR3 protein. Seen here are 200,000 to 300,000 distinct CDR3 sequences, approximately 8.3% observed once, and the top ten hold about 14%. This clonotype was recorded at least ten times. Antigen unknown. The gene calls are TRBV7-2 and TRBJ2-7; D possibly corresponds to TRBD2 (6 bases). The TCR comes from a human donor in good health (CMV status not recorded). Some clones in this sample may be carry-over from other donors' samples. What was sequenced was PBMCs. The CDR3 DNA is TGTGCCAGCAGCCAGGATGGGGGAGGCGGGATAATCTACTACGAGCAGTACTTC. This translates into CASSQDGGGGIIYYEQYF.